These T cell receptor beta chains were read from a single sample in a study of cytomegalovirus exposure and HLA in healthy donors. Assay used: immunoSEQ multiplex PCR; TCRdb lists only in-frame clones, some missing. Here the sample spans fewer than 130,000 clones, around three quarters being singletons. The sequencing input was PBMCs. The receptors here all came from a woman aged 30 to 39 in good health and CMV-seronegative. Each CDR3 is given without its conserved first and last residue. Expanded clones are given a class, and other clones once, few, many or no size at all.

>NA|TRBV28
ASSSGGSNQPQH
>few|TRBV19
ASSRRQEGTDTQY
>NA|TRBV28
ASSINRVGISPLH
>NA|TRBV5-1
ASSLEPADNTQY
>NA|TRBV6-5
ASSYQGWRTEAF
>NA|TRBV7-2
ASSLATSGRQAYEQY
>NA|TRBV5-6
ASTTYGGVRYDGYT
>NA|TRBV9
ASSVANVNYNEQF
>NA|TRBV4-3
ASSQDYPLVAGRIEQY
>NA|TRBV6-6
ASNLQGGQETQY
>once|TRBV5-1
ASSFGEETQY
>NA|TRBV6-6
ASSYSPAGGEAF
>NA|TRBV7-3
ASSLAAGANNEQF
>NA|TRBV7-6
ASSLGDRNQPQH
>NA|TRBV7-6
ASSLAARGGELF
>NA|TRBV21-1
ASSIRGDRGRSHYEQY
>NA|TRBV30
AWSDGLTYEQY
>NA|TRBV5-6
ASINRGKLGYGYT
>NA|TRBV11-1
ASSHGRFQETQY
>NA|TRBV5-4
ASSLGLTATNEKLF
>NA|TRBV7-8
ASSLGAGRTDTQY
>NA|TRBV28
ASSSRDREQY
>NA|TRBV9
ASSVSGSGDYEQY
>few|TRBV10-2
ASRTSGGSDEQF
>few|TRBV29-1
SVEWTSGSTDTQY
>NA|TRBV9
ASSVGGRSPAGTEAF
>few|TRBV6-5
ASRNRGMNTEAF
>NA|TRBV4-1
ASSQSTGGVSNTEAF
>NA|TRBV9
ASSVSGGNQPQH
>NA|TRBV7-8
ASRGPGGTGELF
>NA|TRBV5-1
ASSLAGGIDEQF
>NA|TRBV7-3
ASSSTSGSDSEQF
>NA|TRBV28
ASSFGDSSNEKLF
>NA|TRBV7-9
ASSLEGGNQPQH
>few|TRBV28
ASSPSGQGTQPQH
>few|TRBV7-9
AIAKGVGVGTGELF
>NA|TRBV2
ASRSSGRTDTQY
>NA|TRBV28
ASSGGNNPYEQY
>NA|TRBV4-2
ASSQERGVNTGELF
>NA|TRBV29-1
SVLGLAGAAYEQY
>NA|TRBV9
ASSVGAAATGELF
>NA|TRBV11-2
ASSWVSGEAF
>NA|TRBV28
ASSVQDSQNTEAF
>NA|TRBV27
ASSSLGQTYEQY
>few|TRBV25-1
ASTAGSNQPQH
>NA|TRBV14
ASSQGGGSTGELF
>NA|TRBV7-2
ASSSVAKNIQY
>NA|TRBV13
ASSLMGLAAYEQY
>NA|TRBV2
ASSYSKLAYEQY
>NA|TRBV10-3
AISQTGNPYEQY
>NA|TRBV2
ASSEDSPYEQY
>NA|TRBV10-3
ATTKGAPNTEAF